The TCR beta chain under discussion was sequenced for a study of blood T cell repertoires in COVID-19. About the research overall: Samples taken during acute and convalescent COVID-19 were collected in the United States, Italy and Spain. PBMCs, B-cell-depleted T cells, or T cells were the source of the cDNA or gDNA that made up the material.

Using immunoSEQ multiplex PCR, the repertoire was profiled, and TCRdb retains in-frame clones only, with some absent. Here the sample spans 250,000 or so clones, about 85% being singletons. Recruits, aged roughly 18 to 89 years, lived in 24 US areas. Within 2 weeks before study entry, exposed participants met a COVID-19 case. The CDR3 totals 14 residues. Germline V gives CDR1 MNHEY, CDR2 SVGEGT. V lost 4 bases and J 6 bases, leaving 13 bases between the germline ends. This receptor was taken from a woman aged 45-65 years who had been exposed to COVID-19. Sequences were obtained from PBMCs or T cells enriched from blood (not recorded which). V is TRBV6-2 or TRBV6-3 and J is TRBJ2-1; tentative D call: TRBD2 (5 bases). The DNA for the CDR3 is TGTGCCAGCAGTTTAGGTTCCCGGGGCAATGAGCAGTTCTTC. Its protein is CASSLGSRGNEQFF.